This is a list of T cell receptor beta chains from one sample in a study of PD-1 blockade in classical Hodgkin lymphoma. Produced via immunoSEQ multiplex PCR; TCRdb's table is partial and in-frame only. The sample has around 26,000 clones, 94% seen once. The material sequenced was peripheral blood mononuclear cells (PBMCs). The receptors come from a human donor with classical Hodgkin lymphoma. The CDR3 runs from the conserved cysteine through the conserved F or W. Fields, in order: V gene, clone size, D gene, J gene, CDR3 protein, CDR3 DNA. D genes are given only for firm matches. Some rows have no size entry. The others give once, few or many, or a class for an expanded clone.

>TRBV28|.|.|TRBJ1-4
CASTPTPPGDEKLFF
TGTGCCAGCACCCCGACTCCCCCCGGGGATGAAAAACTGTTTTTT
>TRBV7-2|once|.|TRBJ2-2
CASSLVGARGGELFF
TGTGCCAGCAGCTTAGTAGGGGCCAGGGGCGGGGAGCTGTTTTTT
>TRBV10-2|once|.|TRBJ2-7
CASLRQESYEQYF
TGCGCCAGCCTCCGACAGGAGTCCTACGAGCAGTACTTC
>TRBV5-1|once|.|TRBJ2-1
CASSLDGYNEQFF
TGCGCCAGCAGCTTGGACGGGTACAATGAGCAGTTCTTC
>TRBV18|.|.|TRBJ2-7
CASSPVMGSYEQYF
TGTGCCAGCTCGCCGGTGATGGGCTCCTACGAGCAGTACTTC
>TRBV11-2|.|.|TRBJ2-3
CASGQGTDTQYF
TGTGCCAGCGGTCAGGGGACAGATACGCAGTATTTT
>TRBV4-3|.|.|TRBJ2-7
CASSSRGEQYF
TGCGCCAGCAGCTCGAGGGGGGAGCAGTACTTC
>TRBV7-2|.|.|TRBJ2-5
CASSLDGRVGETQYF
TGTGCCAGCAGCTTAGATGGCAGGGTGGGAGAGACCCAGTACTTC
>TRBV28|.|.|TRBJ1-5
CASNLQGRGQPQHF
TGTGCCAGCAACTTACAGGGTCGGGGTCAGCCCCAGCATTTT
>TRBV29-1|.|TRBD2|TRBJ2-1
CSVGLVVAGPNEQFF
TGCAGCGTGGGGTTAGTGGTAGCGGGGCCTAATGAGCAGTTCTTC
>TRBV2|.|.|TRBJ2-1
CASTSSYNEQFF
TGTGCCAGCACGAGCTCCTACAATGAGCAGTTCTTC
>TRBV7-2|.|.|TRBJ2-3
CASSLAPPGGPYTQYF
TGTGCCAGCAGTTTAGCCCCCCCGGGGGGCCCCTATACGCAGTATTTT
>TRBV19|.|TRBD1|TRBJ2-2
CASNNPGQGGTGELFF
TGTGCCAGTAACAATCCGGGACAGGGGGGCACCGGGGAGCTGTTTTTT
>TRBV29-1|once|TRBD2|TRBJ2-7
CSVRARTSGGSSYEQYF
TGCAGCGTCCGTGCTCGGACTAGCGGGGGGAGCTCCTACGAGCAGTACTTC
>TRBV5-4|few|.|TRBJ1-2
CASSLGVWRLGREESDGYTF
TGTGCCAGCAGCTTGGGGGTGTGGAGGCTGGGTAGGGAGGAATCGGATGGCTACACCTTC
>TRBV7-2|.|.|TRBJ1-5
CASSSGAGQPQHF
TGTGCCAGCAGTTCCGGCGCTGGTCAGCCCCAGCATTTT
>TRBV7-9|.|TRBD2|TRBJ2-7
CASSLGGLFYEQYF
TGTGCCAGCAGCTTGGGGGGGTTATTCTACGAGCAGTACTTC
>TRBV6-6|.|.|TRBJ2-5
CASSYRDGQETQYF
TGTGCCAGCAGTTATAGGGACGGACAAGAGACCCAGTACTTC
>TRBV6-5|.|.|TRBJ2-7
CASSSRFFEQYF
TGTGCCAGCAGTTCCCGGTTTTTTGAGCAGTACTTC
>TRBV10-1|.|.|TRBJ2-7
CASSGLPGEEQYF
TGCGCCAGCAGCGGACTCCCCGGTGAGGAGCAGTACTTC
>TRBV6-5|.|.|TRBJ2-1
CASSDWVGSYNEQFF
TGTGCCAGCAGTGACTGGGTTGGCTCCTACAATGAGCAGTTCTTC
>TRBV7-9|.|.|TRBJ2-7
CASSLAPGSSYEQYF
TGTGCCAGCAGCTTAGCCCCGGGGAGCTCCTACGAGCAGTACTTC
>TRBV7-2|.|TRBD2|TRBJ2-1
CASSSGLAGGREQFF
TGTGCCAGCAGCTCGGGACTAGCGGGGGGGCGTGAGCAGTTCTTC
>TRBV29-1|.|.|TRBJ1-2
CSVEDRHGYTF
TGCAGCGTTGAAGATCGCCATGGCTACACCTTC
>TRBV9|.|.|TRBJ2-7
CASSPREAFYEQYF
TGTGCCAGCAGCCCAAGGGAGGCCTTCTACGAGCAGTACTTC
>TRBV4-1|.|TRBD2|TRBJ2-7
CASSQVTGRAYYEQYF
TGCGCCAGCAGCCAAGTCACCGGGAGGGCGTATTACGAGCAGTACTTC
>TRBV5-4|.|TRBD1|TRBJ2-7
CASSYEQGVRGEQYF
TGTGCCAGCAGTTACGAACAGGGGGTGAGAGGAGAGCAGTACTTC
>TRBV5-6|.|.|TRBJ1-1
CASSLLWEGENTEAFF
TGTGCCAGCAGCTTGTTGTGGGAGGGGGAGAACACTGAAGCTTTCTTT
>TRBV7-6|.|TRBD2|TRBJ2-5
CASSTLWRTSGREGETQYF
TGTGCCAGCAGCACTTTATGGCGGACTAGCGGACGGGAGGGAGAGACCCAGTACTTC
>TRBV7-2|.|.|TRBJ1-4
CASSLSSGEKLFF
TGTGCCAGCAGCTTGTCCAGCGGGGAAAAACTGTTTTTT
>TRBV9|.|TRBD1|TRBJ2-1
CASSGQGMGEQFF
TGTGCCAGCAGCGGACAGGGTATGGGTGAGCAGTTCTTC
>TRBV13|once|.|TRBJ2-7
CASSLGTLTYEQYF
TGTGCCAGCAGCTTGGGGACCTTAACCTACGAGCAGTACTTC
>TRBV6-5|.|.|TRBJ2-1
CASSYVSSAYNEQFF
TGTGCCAGCAGTTACGTTAGTAGCGCCTACAATGAGCAGTTCTTC
>TRBV2|.|.|TRBJ1-4
CASSSGPRGEKLFF
TGTGCCAGCAGCTCCGGGCCGCGGGGCGAAAAACTGTTTTTT
>TRBV4-3|.|TRBD2|TRBJ2-1
CASSQGAGGSYNEQFF
TGCGCCAGCAGCCAAGGGGCGGGGGGGTCCTACAATGAGCAGTTCTTC
>TRBV15|.|TRBD1|TRBJ2-5
CATSRGGQGALETQYF
TGTGCCACCAGCAGAGGCGGACAGGGGGCTTTGGAGACCCAGTACTTC
>TRBV5-1|.|.|TRBJ2-2
CASSLVGGRSGELFF
TGCGCCAGCAGCTTGGTCGGGGGGCGCTCCGGGGAGCTGTTTTTT
>TRBV5-1|.|TRBD1|TRBJ1-4
CASSPEAGGGGEKLFF
TGCGCCAGCAGCCCGGAAGCAGGGGGCGGAGGTGAAAAACTGTTTTTT
>TRBV11-2|.|.|TRBJ1-2
CASSPTVGEYGYTF
TGTGCCAGCAGCCCCACGGTGGGTGAATATGGCTACACCTTC
>TRBV10-2|once|TRBD2|TRBJ2-5
CASRTSGRGGDQYF
TGCGCCAGCAGGACTAGCGGGAGGGGTGGGGACCAGTACTTC
>TRBV23-1|.|TRBD2|TRBJ2-1
CASSPIAGGPYNEQFF
TGCGCCAGCAGTCCCATAGCGGGAGGCCCTTACAATGAGCAGTTCTTC
>TRBV4-1|.|.|TRBJ2-3
CASSQEDEDTQYF
TGCGCCAGCAGCCAAGAAGATGAGGATACGCAGTATTTT
>TRBV28|.|.|TRBJ1-2
CASSFPAGLGYGYTF
TGTGCCAGCAGTTTCCCGGCCGGTCTAGGCTATGGCTACACCTTC
>TRBV29-1|once|TRBD1|TRBJ1-5
CSVDQGVNQPQHF
TGCAGCGTAGATCAGGGGGTCAATCAGCCCCAGCATTTT
>TRBV9|.|TRBD1|TRBJ1-4
CASSVQGADEKLFF
TGTGCCAGCAGCGTACAGGGGGCGGATGAAAAACTGTTTTTT
>TRBV30|.|.|TRBJ2-2
CAWSVSPDTGELFF
TGTGCCTGGAGTGTGAGTCCTGACACCGGGGAGCTGTTTTTT
>TRBV11-3|.|.|TRBJ2-7
CASSPSRPYEQYF
TGTGCCAGCAGCCCCTCGAGGCCCTACGAGCAGTACTTC
>TRBV5-4|.|.|TRBJ2-7
CASSPPGTRAYEQYF
TGTGCCAGCAGCCCGCCCGGGACAAGGGCCTACGAGCAGTACTTC
>TRBV11-2|.|TRBD1|TRBJ2-4
CASRQTGGGGIQYF
TGTGCCAGCAGGCAGACAGGGGGCGGGGGCATTCAGTACTTC